Following are 27 T cell receptor beta chains from one sample sequenced in a study of spatial heterogeneity in lung cancer (dated by TCRdb to about 2019). Antigen specificity for these receptors is unknown. The full study reports these points: The tumor nonsynonymous mutation count correlated with the number of expanded intratumoral alpha and beta TCRs.

Explained via the paper, the time point label denotes: sample taken at primary tumor resection. The library was built by means of 5' RACE. These reads were obtained on a NextSeq 500. The public reads were reprocessed in TCRdb via fastp at Q25 and MiXCR, keeping in-frame beta chains. Merged by CDR3 protein, the rows form single entries marked with the most common genes and DNA. This sample has roughly 16,000 distinct CDR3 sequences in its table, and about 6.3% of those were observed once. The top ten hold around 7% of the sample. Sequences were derived from lung tumor tissue, sampled at surgery. The source is a male donor with early-stage non-small cell lung cancer.

This clonotype has just a few counts. This beta chain is an off-target read within a library intended for alpha chains, so its frequency means little. The V gene is TRBV18, the J gene TRBJ1-5; 8 bases are shared with TRBD1. The CDR3 runs to 17 residues. Trimming removed 2 bases from V and 0 bases from J; junction bases left unmatched: 6. Germline CDR1 reads KGHSH; CDR2 reads LQKENI. The CDR3 DNA reads as TGTGCCAGCTCACCAGGGACAGGAGCATATAGCAATCAGCCCCAGCATTTT. Amino acids: CASSPGTGAYSNQPQHF.

This clonotype was seen many times. With the library built for alpha chains, this beta chain is off target and its frequency is not meaningful. The rearrangement links TRBV20-1 to TRBJ2-4, with D perhaps TRBD2 (5 bases). Germline lookup yields CDR1 DFQATT and CDR2 SNEGSKA (reference sequence). There are 12 residues in the CDR3. The ends were cut back, 0 bases at V and 7 bases at J, with 7 bases in the middle. The CDR3 reads CSARDRGNIQYF. In DNA, the CDR3 is TGCAGTGCTAGAGATCGCGGGAACATTCAGTACTTC.

Concerning this clonotype itself: This beta chain is a stray sequence in a library constructed for alpha chains; its clone size is not meaningful. V usage is TRBV7-2 and J usage is TRBJ2-1, with D uncertain. Per germline, CDR1 SGHTA and CDR2 FQGNSA. The germline V and J ends were trimmed by 1 base and 5 bases, with 6 bases remaining between them. The CDR3 covers 13 residues. This CDR3 reads CASSLDQNNEQFF. In DNA, the CDR3 is TGTGCCAGCAGCTTAGATCAGAACAATGAGCAGTTCTTC.

This clonotype was observed many times. Since the library was made to target alpha chains, this beta chain is a stray read and its abundance is not meaningful. The gene calls are TRBV6-6 and TRBJ1-1, with D uncertain. V lost 7 bases and J lost 5, with 14 bases in between. From germline, CDR1 is MNHNY and CDR2 SVGAGI (reference sequence). This CDR3 has 13 amino acids. The CDR3: CASTARYGTEAFF. In nucleotides, the CDR3 is TGTGCCAGCACCGCCAGGTACGGGACTGAAGCTTTCTTT.

In its sample, this clonotype ranks as medium-sized. This beta chain is an unintended read in a library built for alpha chains; its size means little. J is TRBJ2-3 and V is TRBV5-1; 7 nucleotides align to TRBD1. There are 15 residues in the CDR3. V was clipped by 5 bases and J by 4 bases; unmatched bases: 10. Per the germline V gene, CDR1 is SGHRS and CDR2 is YFSETQ. The CDR3 sequence: CASSSTGRSPDTQYF. The DNA of the CDR3 is TGCGCCAGCAGTTCGACAGGGCGGTCGCCAGATACGCAGTATTTT. The complete variable domain, with remaining parts taken from reference TRBV5-1 and TRBJ2-3, reads KAGVTQTPRYLIKTRGQQVTLSCSPISGHRSVSWYQQTPGQGLQFLFEYFSETQRNKGNFPGRFSGRQFSNSRSEMNVSTLELGDSALYLCASSSTGRSPDTQYFGPGTRLTVL.

As to this clonotype: This beta chain is a stray sequence in a library constructed for alpha chains; its clone size is not meaningful. This chain joins TRBV6-2 or TRBV6-3 and TRBJ2-3, with 7 bases matching TRBD1. The CDR3 consists of 14 residues. The V and J ends lost 8 bases and 0 bases, in that order; junction bases with no gene match: 5. From germline, CDR1 is MNHEY and CDR2 SVGEGT. CDR3: CASQGQTSTDTQYF. CDR3 sequence (DNA): TGTGCCAGCCAGGGACAGACTAGCACAGATACGCAGTATTTT.

To note about this clonotype: Because this beta chain is a stray read in a library intended to capture alpha chains, its abundance should not be given much weight. CDR3 nucleotides: TGTGCCAGCAGTTACTCGAGCGGGGAGACCCAGTACTTC. Translation gives CASSYSSGETQYF. The V and J genes are TRBV6-5 and TRBJ2-5, with a weak D call TRBD2 (6 bases). Trimming removed 0 bases from V and 5 bases from J, with 7 bases in between. Germline CDR1 is MNHEY and CDR2 is SVGAGI. This CDR3 region has 13 residues.

On this clonotype itself: Little can be read into the size of this beta chain, an off-target read in a library designed for alpha chains. The chain recombines TRBV2 with TRBJ2-7; the match to TRBD1 covers 7 bases. The CDR3 totals 17 residues. CDR1 is SNHLY and CDR2 is FYNNEI in the germline V gene. V lost 6 bases to trimming and J lost 3 bases; unmatched junction nucleotides: 17. The CDR3 reads CASRENRGSRNLYEQYF. The DNA of the CDR3 is TGTGCCAGCAGGGAAAACAGGGGATCGCGAAATCTCTACGAGCAGTACTTC.

This clonotype was picked up many times. The size of this beta chain means little, since it is a stray read in a library made for alpha chains. The V call is TRBV28, the J call TRBJ1-4; tentative D call: TRBD1 (5 bases). The CDR3 extends over 13 amino acids. V lost 6 bases and J lost 5, with 10 bases in between. The germline V gene encodes CDR1 MDHEN and CDR2 SYDVKM. Here the CDR3 reads CASRRQFNEKLFF. In DNA form, the CDR3 reads TGTGCCAGCAGGAGACAGTTCAATGAAAAACTGTTTTTT.

As to this clonotype: A library prepared for alpha chains yielded this beta chain as an off-target read; its size is of little meaning. The chain links TRBV28 to TRBJ1-1, with D unclear. In germline, CDR1 is MDHEN, CDR2 SYDVKM. The CDR3 spans 12 residues. The V and J ends lost 5 bases and 8 bases respectively, with 12 bases between them. CDR3 coding DNA: TGTGCCAGCAGTCAACTGATCAAAGAAGCTTTCTTT. Protein sequence: CASSQLIKEAFF. The variable domain in full, completed from reference TRBV28 and TRBJ1-1, reads DVKVTQSSRYLVKRTGEKVFLECVQDMDHENMFWYRQDPGLGLRLIYFSYDVKMKEKGDIPEGYSVSREKKERFSLILESASTNQTSMYLCASSQLIKEAFFGQGTRLTVV.

This clonotype is medium-sized by share. The library was built for alpha chains, so this beta chain is an off-target read and its size means little. The genes are TRBV29-1 and TRBJ2-1, with D hard to call. Trimming shortened V by 4 bases and J by 4 bases, and 5 bases separated the two germline ends. The CDR3 extends over 11 amino acids. In germline, CDR1 is SQVTM, CDR2 ANQGSEA. CDR3 protein: CSVVGYNEQFF. The CDR3 DNA follows: TGCAGCGTTGTAGGATACAATGAGCAGTTCTTC.

As to this clonotype: This beta chain is an unintended read in a library built for alpha chains; its size means little. The J gene is TRBJ1-5, the V gene TRBV20-1, with D tentatively TRBD1 (6 bases). Trimming removed 5 bases at V and 9 bases at J, with 14 bases between. This CDR3 region has 12 residues. In germline, CDR1 is DFQATT, CDR2 SNEGSKA (reference sequence). As DNA, the CDR3 is TGCAGTGCTGCTCTACAGGGTGGGCCCCAGCATTTT. Translated, it gives CSAALQGGPQHF.

This clonotype is medium-sized. This beta chain slipped into a library made for alpha chains as a stray read, so its size is not meaningful. The gene calls are TRBV20-1 and TRBJ2-7; TRBD1 matches at 12 bases. Losses at the gene ends were 1 base for V and 5 bases for J; bases not matched to a gene: 3. The germline V gene encodes CDR1 DFQATT and CDR2 SNEGSKA (reference sequence). The CDR3 spans 14 residues. This CDR3 reads CSARVGQGAHEQYF. DNA for the CDR3: TGCAGTGCTAGAGTGGGACAGGGGGCCCACGAGCAGTACTTC.

This clonotype came up many times. This beta chain is off target for a library built for alpha chains, so its abundance means little. The chain is built from TRBV4-3 and TRBJ2-7; 7 nucleotides align to TRBD1. The CDR3 runs to 15 residues. Germline V gives CDR1 LGHNA, CDR2 YSLEER. With 4 bases clipped from V and 0 bases from J, the junction kept 6 bases outside the gene matches. The CDR3 here is CASSLRTGLSYEQYF. Here the CDR3 DNA reads TGCGCCAGCAGCCTTAGGACAGGACTCTCCTACGAGCAGTACTTC.

This clonotype appeared many times. This beta chain is a stray sequence in a library constructed for alpha chains; its clone size is not meaningful. The rearrangement uses TRBV24-1 and TRBJ2-1, with D tentatively TRBD2 (5 bases). The CDR3 covers 14 residues. Germline V lookup: CDR1 KGHDR, CDR2 SFDVKD. The ends were cut back, 4 bases at V and 11 bases at J, with 17 bases in the middle. CDR3 region: CATSDPGLVKKQFF. Here the CDR3 DNA reads TGTGCCACCAGTGACCCCGGACTCGTTAAAAAGCAGTTCTTC.

This clonotype showed up many times. The library was built for alpha chains, so this beta chain is an off-target read and its size means little. This rearrangement joins TRBV18 to TRBJ1-2, with no clear D. The CDR3 sequence is 14 residues long. The germline CDR1 and CDR2 sequences are KGHSH and LQKENI. The ends were cut back, 2 bases at V and 4 bases at J, with 11 bases in the middle. CDR3 protein: CASSPGSPIYGYTF. The CDR3 nucleotides are TGTGCCAGCTCACCAGGCAGTCCAATCTATGGCTACACCTTC.

Ten or more counts support this clonotype. This beta chain turned up in a library designed for alpha chains; as an off-target read, its abundance says little. This chain joins TRBV6-2 or TRBV6-3 and TRBJ1-2; D unclear. The germline gives CDR1 MNHEY, CDR2 SVGEGT. V was trimmed by 5 bases and J by 4 bases, leaving 11 bases between them. The CDR3 runs to 13 residues. The CDR3 spells CASSRSGSYGYTF. Here the CDR3 DNA reads TGTGCCAGCAGTCGTTCTGGTAGCTATGGCTACACCTTC.

This clonotype was counted many times. This beta chain is off target for a library built for alpha chains, so its abundance means little. J is TRBJ2-3 and V is TRBV29-1; D call uncertain. This CDR3 has 11 amino acids. The ends were cut back, 1 base at V and 7 bases at J, with 6 bases in the middle. The germline gives CDR1 SQVTM, CDR2 ANQGSEA. The chain's CDR3 is CSVEVAHTQYF. In nucleotides, the CDR3 is TGCAGCGTTGAAGTTGCACATACGCAGTATTTT.

In regard to this clonotype: A much larger clonotype is one base distant, so this may be a read error. In a library made to pick up alpha chains, this beta chain is a stray read with a size that means little. The V gene is TRBV7-6, the J gene TRBJ2-1, with D uncertain. Germline V gene sequence: CDR1 SGHVS, CDR2 FNYEAQ. Trimming removed 1 base at V and 7 bases at J, with 8 bases between. There are 13 residues in the CDR3. The chain's CDR3 is CASSLGAQNEQFF. The CDR3 DNA reads TGTGCCAGCAGCTTAGGGGCACAAAATGAGCAGTTCTTC.

This clonotype was counted at least ten times. This beta chain slipped into a library made for alpha chains as a stray read, so its size is not meaningful. The chain couples TRBV12-3 or TRBV12-4 to TRBJ1-4, with D tentatively TRBD1 (5 bases). Trimming took off 8 bases at V and 0 bases at J, with 13 bases between the two ends. CDR3 length: 15 residues. The CDR3 loop reads CASRSDRATNEKLFF. CDR3 nucleotide sequence: TGTGCCAGCCGGTCCGACAGAGCAACTAATGAAAAACTGTTTTTT.

Regarding this clonotype: The library was prepared for alpha chains; this beta chain is a stray read, so its frequency means little. V gene TRBV7-2 combines with J gene TRBJ1-2, with D uncertain. The CDR3 has 13 amino acids. V shed 5 bases and J shed 3 bases, with 10 bases lying between them. Germline V lookup: CDR1 SGHTA, CDR2 FQGNSA. The CDR3 protein is CASSQDGYYGYTF. For the CDR3, the DNA is TGTGCCAGCAGCCAAGACGGATACTATGGCTACACCTTC. The entire variable domain, with the rest obtained from reference TRBV7-2 and TRBJ1-2, is as follows: GAGVSQSPSNKVTEKGKDVELRCDPISGHTALYWYRQSLGQGLEFLIYFQGNSAPDKSGLPSDRFSAERTGGSVSTLTIQRTQQEDSAVYLCASSQDGYYGYTFGSGTRLTVV.

This clonotype has a count of ten or more. This beta chain was picked up by a library intended for alpha chains and is off target, so its count carries little meaning. This chain uses TRBV24-1 with TRBJ1-4; 8 nucleotides align to TRBD1. The ends lost 5 bases at V and 5 bases at J; junction bases unmatched: 9. The CDR3 extends over 16 amino acids. The germline V gene has CDR1 KGHDR and CDR2 SFDVKD. Here the CDR3 reads CATSAATGVRNEKLFF. The CDR3 bases are TGTGCCACCAGTGCCGCGACAGGGGTGCGCAATGAAAAACTGTTTTTT.

This clonotype was seen at least ten times. The library was built for alpha chains, so this beta chain is an off-target read and its size means little. The J gene is TRBJ2-5, the V gene TRBV11-2; the match to TRBD1 covers 7 bases. Germline assignment: CDR1 SGHAT and CDR2 FQNNGV. The V segment lost 1 base and the J segment 4 bases; nucleotides outside the gene matches: 6. The CDR3 is 15 residues long. The CDR3 reads CASSLGGQARETQYF. The CDR3 DNA follows: TGTGCCAGCAGCTTAGGCGGACAGGCACGAGAGACCCAGTACTTC.

This clonotype came up many times. The library was built for alpha chains, so this beta chain is an off-target read and its size means little. The rearrangement joins TRBV7-2 to TRBJ2-7, with D perhaps matching TRBD1 or TRBD2 (5 bases each). Trimming shortened V by 5 bases and J by 2 bases, and 10 bases separated the two germline ends. The CDR3 has 13 amino acids. Germline loops: CDR1 SGHTA, CDR2 FQGNSA. The CDR3, as DNA: TGTGCCAGCAGCCGGGACCGAACCTACGAGCAGTACTTC. Its protein product is CASSRDRTYEQYF.

This clonotype was observed a handful of times. In a library made to pick up alpha chains, this beta chain is a stray read with a size that means little. The rearrangement links TRBV11-2 to TRBJ2-3, with D uncertain. The CDR3 spans 16 residues. The V end was cut by 1 base, the J end by 1 base, with 12 bases between. Germline V CDR1 and CDR2: SGHAT, FQNNGV. CDR3 residues: CASSLGGAPGTDTQYF. The DNA for the CDR3 is TGTGCCAGCAGCTTAGGGGGTGCTCCTGGCACAGATACGCAGTATTTT.

This clonotype was observed a handful of times. This beta chain lies outside the target of a library built for alpha chains; its clone size means little. The chain uses TRBV19 and TRBJ2-1; a possible D gene is TRBD2 (6 bases). V was pared by 3 bases and J by 8 bases, with 14 bases between. The CDR3 length is 14 residues. Germline assignment: CDR1 LNHDA and CDR2 SQIVND (reference sequence). The CDR3 bases are TGTGCCAGTAGTATGGGCGGGGTGGCGGATGAGCAGTTCTTC. This encodes CASSMGGVADEQFF.

This clonotype was seen ten or more times. This beta chain slipped into a library made for alpha chains as a stray read, so its size is not meaningful. The rearrangement joins TRBV3-1 to TRBJ1-2; D is uncertain. The germline CDR1 and CDR2 sequences are LGHDT and YNNKEL (reference sequence). CDR3 size: 16 residues. V was clipped by 3 bases and J by 5 bases, with 19 bases between them. The CDR3 nucleotides are TGTGCCAGCAGCCACCAAGTGGGCCCTCCGTTGTATGGCTACACCTTC. It is translated as CASSHQVGPPLYGYTF. The full variable domain, rest sourced from reference TRBV3-1 and TRBJ1-2, is DTAVSQTPKYLVTQMGNDKSIKCEQNLGHDTMYWYKQDSKKFLKIMFSYNNKELIINETVPNRFSPKSPDKAHLNLHINSLELGDSAVYFCASSHQVGPPLYGYTFGSGTRLTVV.